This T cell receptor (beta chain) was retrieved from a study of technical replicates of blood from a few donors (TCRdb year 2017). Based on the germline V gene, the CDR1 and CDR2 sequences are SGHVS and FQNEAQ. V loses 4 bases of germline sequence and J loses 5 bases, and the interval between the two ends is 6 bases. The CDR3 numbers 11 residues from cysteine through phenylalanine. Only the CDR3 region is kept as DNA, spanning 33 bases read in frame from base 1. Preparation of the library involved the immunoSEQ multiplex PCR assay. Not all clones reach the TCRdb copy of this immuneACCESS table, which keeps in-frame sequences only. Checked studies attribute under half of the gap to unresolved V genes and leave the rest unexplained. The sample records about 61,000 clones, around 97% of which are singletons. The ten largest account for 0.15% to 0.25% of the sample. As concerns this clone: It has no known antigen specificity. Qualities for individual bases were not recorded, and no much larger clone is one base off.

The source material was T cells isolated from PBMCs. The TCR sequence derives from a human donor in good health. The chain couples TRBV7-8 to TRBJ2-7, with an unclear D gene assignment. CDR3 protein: CASSYTNEQYF. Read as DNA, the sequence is TGTGCCAGCAGCTACACTAACGAGCAGTACTTC.